Listed below are T cell receptor beta chains from one sample, sequenced in a study of blood T cell repertoires in COVID-19. Clones were sequenced by immunoSEQ multiplex PCR, and TCRdb holds only the in-frame ones, with some missing. The sample lists some 150,000 clones, approximately 91% occurring once. The specimen was peripheral blood. The receptor source for this set is a woman aged 70-85 years with acute or convalescent COVID-19. The CDR3 runs from the conserved cysteine through the conserved F or W. A D gene is named only where the DNA matches it firmly. Clone size, where shown, is once, few, many, or a class for clones that have expanded.

d_call j_call v_call clone_size cdr3_nt cdr3_aa
NA TRBJ1-3 TRBV5-1 NA TGCGCCAACAGAGGGGCAGCTGGAAACACCATATATTTT CANRGAAGNTIYF
NA TRBJ2-5 TRBV11-2 few TGTGCCAGCAGCCTCCGTCGGCCCCGGGGGGAGACCCAGTACTTC CASSLRRPRGETQYF
TRBD1 TRBJ1-3 TRBV2 NA TGTGCCGACAATTCAGGGGGAGCTGGAAACACCATATATTTT CADNSGGAGNTIYF
TRBD1 TRBJ1-4 TRBV19 NA TGTGCCAGTAAGGCAGGGGGGCGAGCTAATGAAAAACTGTTTTTT CASKAGGRANEKLFF
NA TRBJ1-6 TRBV4-1 NA TGCGCCAGCAGCCAACGCCCAGTGGATAATTCACCCCTCCACTTT CASSQRPVDNSPLHF
TRBD1 TRBJ1-2 TRBV3-1/TRBV3-2 NA TGTGCCAGCAGCCAAGGACAGGGCCTCGACTATGGCTACACCTTC CASSQGQGLDYGYTF
NA TRBJ1-2 TRBV6-2/TRBV6-3 NA TGTGCCAGCAGTTCGAAGAGGGCTCGCTATGGCTACACCTTC CASSSKRARYGYTF
NA TRBJ2-3 TRBV4-2 NA TGTGCCAGCAGCCAAGGGGGAGCGACAGATACGCAGTATTTT CASSQGGATDTQYF
NA TRBJ1-1 TRBV27 NA TGTGCCAGCAGTCCGTACGGTACACAGGGTAGGAAGACTGAAGCTTTCTTT CASSPYGTQGRKTEAFF
TRBD1 TRBJ1-1 TRBV6-2/TRBV6-3 NA TGTGCCAGCAGTTACGGGGGGACAGTCACTGAAGCTTTCTTT CASSYGGTVTEAFF
NA TRBJ2-1 TRBV28 NA TGTGCCAGCAGTTCCACTATCTATGAGCAGTTCTTC CASSSTIYEQFF
TRBD1 TRBJ1-5 TRBV27 NA TGTGCCAGCAGTACCCAGGGGGTACGGAGCAATCAGCCCCAGCATTTT CASSTQGVRSNQPQHF
TRBD2 TRBJ2-5 TRBV24-1 NA TGTGCCACCAGTCCGTCGGCCGGGGGGATGGGTTCGGTGACCCAGTACTTC CATSPSAGGMGSVTQYF
TRBD1 TRBJ2-1 TRBV27 NA TGTGCCAGCACCCGACAGGGGGCGATACCCAATGAGCAGTTCTTC CASTRQGAIPNEQFF
NA TRBJ1-4 TRBV5-1 NA TGCGCCAGCAGCGTCTATCCCGACGGAGGAGACGAAAAACTGTTTTTT CASSVYPDGGDEKLFF
NA TRBJ2-5 TRBV1 once TGCACCAGCAGCCAAGATTGGACTAGGAACTTC CTSSQDWTRNF
TRBD1 TRBJ1-2 TRBV14 NA TGTGCCAGCAGCCAGCTACAGGGGACATCTCTTGGCTACACCTTC CASSQLQGTSLGYTF
NA TRBJ1-6 TRBV4-1 NA TGCGCCAGCAGCCAAGATTTCGTACCCAGTGGTTCACCCCTCCACTTT CASSQDFVPSGSPLHF
NA TRBJ1-1 TRBV10-3 few TGTGCCAGTAGTACAGGCGGCACTGAAGCTTTCTTT CASSTGGTEAFF
TRBD2 TRBJ2-3 TRBV9 NA TGTGCCAGCAGCGTGATAGCGGGGGGGATCACAGATACGCAGTATTTT CASSVIAGGITDTQYF
TRBD2 TRBJ2-1 TRBV2 NA TGTGCCAGCAGTGATCTAGCGGGGGGCGGGAATGAGCAGTTCTTC CASSDLAGGGNEQFF
NA TRBJ2-3 TRBV28 NA TGTGCCAGCAGCAAAAATCCCACAGATACGCAGTATTTT CASSKNPTDTQYF
NA TRBJ1-6 TRBV6-5 NA TGTGCCTCACGGGAGGGGACCTTAGGGTCACCCCTCCACTTT CASREGTLGSPLHF
TRBD2 TRBJ2-3 TRBV3-1/TRBV3-2 NA TGTGCCAGCAGCCTCCAGGCCGGGGGGGTTATACATTTT CASSLQAGGVIHF
TRBD1 TRBJ1-4 TRBV27 NA TGTGCCAGCAGTTTGCATGGACAGGGGTCACGAGGGGATGAAAAACTGTTTTTT CASSLHGQGSRGDEKLFF
NA TRBJ1-1 TRBV29-1 NA TGCAGCGCTCTTTACAGGGTTGACACTGAAGCTTTCTTT CSALYRVDTEAFF
TRBD1 TRBJ1-5 TRBV2 NA TGTGCCAGCAGGGAGGGGGCCAATCAGCCCCAGCATTTT CASREGANQPQHF
TRBD2 TRBJ2-5 TRBV2 NA TGTGCCAGCAGCATACAGACGGGGGGGGCCCGAAAGACCCAGTACTTC CASSIQTGGARKTQYF
TRBD1 TRBJ1-5 TRBV6-2/TRBV6-3 NA TGTGCCAGCAGTTACTCTAGGGGGACAGGGGATCAGCCCCAGCATTTT CASSYSRGTGDQPQHF
NA TRBJ1-4 TRBV10-2 few TGCGCCAGCACCGGACAGATTAATGAAAAACTGTTTTTT CASTGQINEKLFF
TRBD1 TRBJ2-2 TRBV5-1 once TGCGCCAGCAGCTTGGAAGGGGGCGGCGGGGAGCTGTTTTTT CASSLEGGGGELFF
TRBD1 TRBJ2-5 TRBV24-1 NA TGTGCCACCAGTGATCGGACAGGCTTACAAGAGACCCAGTACTTC CATSDRTGLQETQYF
TRBD1 TRBJ1-1 TRBV18 NA TGTGCCAGCTCACCATTGTTACGAGGACAGGGGGCATTCACTGAAGCTTTCTTT CASSPLLRGQGAFTEAFF
TRBD1 TRBJ1-1 TRBV7-2 NA TGTGCCAGCAGCAGACAGGGGGGCACTGAAGCTTTCTTT CASSRQGGTEAFF
NA TRBJ2-3 TRBV6-6 NA TGTGCCAGCAGTCGACCGAGCACAGATACGCAGTATTTT CASSRPSTDTQYF
NA TRBJ1-1 TRBV20-1 NA TGCAGTGCTAGTCGGGGGGGCATGAACACTGAAGCTTTCTTT CSASRGGMNTEAFF
NA TRBJ1-6 TRBV28 NA TGTGCCAGCAGGGGACTTAGGTTAAGCTCCTATAATTCACCCCTCCACTTT CASRGLRLSSYNSPLHF
NA TRBJ1-1 TRBV2 NA TGTGCCAGTAGCCTGGGTCTGAACACTGAAGCTTTCTTT CASSLGLNTEAFF
NA TRBJ1-2 TRBV5-1 NA TGCGCCAGCAGCTTTGGGGGCGAGGGCTACACCTTC CASSFGGEGYTF